This T cell receptor (beta chain) was identified in a study of identical twins. TCRdb re-called the 5' RACE reads through MiXCR, storing one row per CDR3 protein. The sample contains around 650,000 distinct CDR3 sequences, under 8.5% of which appear only once. In this sample, this clonotype turned up a few times. CDR1 and CDR2 (germline): KGHDR, SFDVKD. V gave up 4 bases and J gave up 4 bases, with 16 bases separating them. The CDR3 has 16 residues. The sample was also reused in another study, on yellow fever vaccine responses in identical twins.

This receptor was obtained from a woman aged 18-29 years in good health. The V call is TRBV24-1, the J call TRBJ1-5; D call uncertain. The specimen was PBMCs. This CDR3 reads CATSDPQDIYNQPQHF. The CDR3 region has the DNA TGTGCCACCAGTGACCCCCAAGACATTTATAATCAGCCCCAGCATTTT.